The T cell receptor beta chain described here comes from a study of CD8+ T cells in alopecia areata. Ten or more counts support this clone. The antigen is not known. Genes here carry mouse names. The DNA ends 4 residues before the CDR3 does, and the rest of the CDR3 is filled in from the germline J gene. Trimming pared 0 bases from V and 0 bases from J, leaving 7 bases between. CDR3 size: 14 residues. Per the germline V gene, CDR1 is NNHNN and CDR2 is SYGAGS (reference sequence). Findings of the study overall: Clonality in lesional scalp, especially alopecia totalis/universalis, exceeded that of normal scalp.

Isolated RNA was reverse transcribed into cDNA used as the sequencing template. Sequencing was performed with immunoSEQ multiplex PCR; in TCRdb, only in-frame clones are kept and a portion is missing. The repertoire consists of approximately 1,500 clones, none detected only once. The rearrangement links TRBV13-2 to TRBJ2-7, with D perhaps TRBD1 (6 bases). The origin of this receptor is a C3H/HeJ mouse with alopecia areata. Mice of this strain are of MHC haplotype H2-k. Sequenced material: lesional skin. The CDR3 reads CASGDGGGSYEQYF. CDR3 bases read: TGTGCCAGCGGTGATGGAGGGGGCTCCTAT.